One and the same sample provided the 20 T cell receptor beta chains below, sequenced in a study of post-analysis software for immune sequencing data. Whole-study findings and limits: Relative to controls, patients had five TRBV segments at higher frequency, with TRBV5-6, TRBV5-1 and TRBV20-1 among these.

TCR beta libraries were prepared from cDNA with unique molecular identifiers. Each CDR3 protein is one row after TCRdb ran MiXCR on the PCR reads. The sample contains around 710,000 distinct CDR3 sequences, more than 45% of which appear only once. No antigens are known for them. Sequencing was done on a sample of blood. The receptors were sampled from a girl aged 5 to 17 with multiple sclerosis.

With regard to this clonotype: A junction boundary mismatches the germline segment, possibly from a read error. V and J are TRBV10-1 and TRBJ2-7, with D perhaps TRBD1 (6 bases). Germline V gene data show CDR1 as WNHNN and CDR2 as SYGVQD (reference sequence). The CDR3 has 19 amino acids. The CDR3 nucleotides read TGCGCCAGCAGTGAGTCTATGGGATCGGACAGCCGGGCGGCAGAGGCCCAGCACTTC. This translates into CASSESMGSDSRAAEAQHF.

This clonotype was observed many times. DNA of the CDR3: TGCAGCGAGGCCTTGACGGAAGAGACCCAGTACTTC. Translated: CSEALTEETQYF. The chain couples TRBV29-1 to TRBJ2-5; D not resolved. V was cut by 7 bases and J by 3 bases, with 12 bases left in between. Germline values: CDR1 SQVTM, CDR2 ANQGSEA. There are 12 residues in the CDR3.

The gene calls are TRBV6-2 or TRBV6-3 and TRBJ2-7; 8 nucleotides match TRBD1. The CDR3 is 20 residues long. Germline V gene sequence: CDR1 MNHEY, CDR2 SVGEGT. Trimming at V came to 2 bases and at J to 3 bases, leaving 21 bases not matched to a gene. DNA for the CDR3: TGTGCCAGCAGTTACCCCTCGACAGGGGATGGGACTGGACCCGACTACGAGCAGTACTTC. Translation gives CASSYPSTGDGTGPDYEQYF.

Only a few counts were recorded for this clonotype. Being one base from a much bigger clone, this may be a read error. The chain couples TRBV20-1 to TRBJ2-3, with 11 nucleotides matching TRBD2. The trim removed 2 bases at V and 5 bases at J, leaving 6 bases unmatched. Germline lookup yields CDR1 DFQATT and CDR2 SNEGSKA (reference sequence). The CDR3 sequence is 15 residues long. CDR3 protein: CSARLAGGTRDTQYF. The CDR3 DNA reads TGCAGTGCTAGACTAGCGGGGGGAACCCGAGATACGCAGTATTTT.

The CDR3 sequence: CASSHKAPPLHF. The DNA of the CDR3 is TGTGCCAGCAGTCACAAGGCACCACCCCTCCACTTT. The chain links TRBV28 to TRBJ1-6; unclear D gene. CDR1 and CDR2 from the germline V gene are MDHEN and SYDVKM. The CDR3 contains 12 residues. V was cut by 5 bases and J by 11 bases, with 10 bases left in between. Combining the CDR3 with reference TRBV28 and TRBJ1-6 gives the whole variable domain DVKVTQSSRYLVKRTGEKVFLECVQDMDHENMFWYRQDPGLGLRLIYFSYDVKMKEKGDIPEGYSVSREKKERFSLILESASTNQTSMYLCASSHKAPPLHFGNGTRLTVT.

The CDR3 DNA is TGTGCCAGCAGCGCCACCGGGACGAATGAAAAACTGTTTTTT. Protein product: CASSATGTNEKLFF. V usage is TRBV7-9 and J usage is TRBJ1-4; D is perhaps TRBD1 (5 bases). Germline CDR1 is SEHNR and CDR2 is FQNEAQ (reference sequence). CDR3 length: 14 amino acids. V shed 5 bases and J shed 5 bases, with 12 bases lying between them.

The chain's CDR3 is CASSLFWSEIYNEQYF. The CDR3 bases are TGTGCCAGCAGTTTATTCTGGTCCGAAATCTACAATGAGCAGTACTTC. V and J are TRBV12-3 or TRBV12-4 and TRBJ2-7; D remains unclear. The CDR3 runs to 16 residues. V lost 2 bases and J 7 bases, leaving 21 bases between the germline ends.

CDR3 residues: CASSGRAGETQYF. The CDR3 DNA reads TGTGCCAGCAGCGGGAGGGCCGGGGAGACCCAGTACTTC. This chain joins TRBV25-1 and TRBJ2-5; the match to TRBD2 covers 8 bases. The V gene's germline CDR1 is MGHDK and CDR2 SYGVNS. V was clipped by 6 bases and J by 5 bases; unmatched bases: 5. CDR3 length equals 13 residues.

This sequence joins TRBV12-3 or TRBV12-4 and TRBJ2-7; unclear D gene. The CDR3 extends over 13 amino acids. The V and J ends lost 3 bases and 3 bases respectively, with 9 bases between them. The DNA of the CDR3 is TGTGCCAGCAGTTTCGGGTTAGGCTACGAGCAGTACTTC. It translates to CASSFGLGYEQYF.

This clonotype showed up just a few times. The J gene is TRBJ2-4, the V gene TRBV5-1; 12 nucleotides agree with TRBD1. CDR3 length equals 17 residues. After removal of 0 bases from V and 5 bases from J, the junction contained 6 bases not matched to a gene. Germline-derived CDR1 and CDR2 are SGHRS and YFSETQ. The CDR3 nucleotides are TGCGCCAGCAGCTTGGCCGGAGGGACAGGGGGCCAAAACATTCAGTACTTC. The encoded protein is CASSLAGGTGGQNIQYF. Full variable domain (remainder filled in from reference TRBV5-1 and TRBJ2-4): KAGVTQTPRYLIKTRGQQVTLSCSPISGHRSVSWYQQTPGQGLQFLFEYFSETQRNKGNFPGRFSGRQFSNSRSEMNVSTLELGDSALYLCASSLAGGTGGQNIQYFGAGTRLSVL.

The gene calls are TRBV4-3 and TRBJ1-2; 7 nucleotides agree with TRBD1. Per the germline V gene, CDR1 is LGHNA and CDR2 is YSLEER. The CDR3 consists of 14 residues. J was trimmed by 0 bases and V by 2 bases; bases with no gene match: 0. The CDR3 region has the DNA TGCGCCAGCAGCCAAACAGGGGCTAACTATGGCTACACCTTC. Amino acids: CASSQTGANYGYTF.

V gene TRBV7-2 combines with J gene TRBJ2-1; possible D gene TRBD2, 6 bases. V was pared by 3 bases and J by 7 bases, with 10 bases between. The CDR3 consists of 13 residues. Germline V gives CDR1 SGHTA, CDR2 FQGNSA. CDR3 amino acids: CASSFGGMNEQFF. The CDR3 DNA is TGTGCCAGCAGCTTTGGGGGGATGAATGAGCAGTTCTTC.

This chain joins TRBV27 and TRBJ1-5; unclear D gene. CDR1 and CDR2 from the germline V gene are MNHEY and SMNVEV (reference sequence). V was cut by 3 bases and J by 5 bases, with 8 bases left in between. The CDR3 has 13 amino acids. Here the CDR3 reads CASSLRVDQPQHF. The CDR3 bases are TGTGCCAGCAGTTTGAGGGTCGATCAGCCCCAGCATTTT.

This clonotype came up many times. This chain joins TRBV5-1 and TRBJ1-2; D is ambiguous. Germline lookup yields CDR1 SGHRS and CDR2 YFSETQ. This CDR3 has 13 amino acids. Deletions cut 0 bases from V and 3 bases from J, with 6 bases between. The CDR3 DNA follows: TGCGCCAGCAGCTTGGTAGCACACTATGGCTACACCTTC. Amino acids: CASSLVAHYGYTF.

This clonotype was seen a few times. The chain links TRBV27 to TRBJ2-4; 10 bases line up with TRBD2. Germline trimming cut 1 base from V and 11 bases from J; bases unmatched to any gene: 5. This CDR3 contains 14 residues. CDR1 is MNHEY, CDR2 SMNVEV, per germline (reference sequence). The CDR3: CASSLWASGSFQYF. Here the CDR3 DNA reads TGTGCCAGCAGTTTATGGGCTAGCGGGAGTTTTCAGTACTTC.

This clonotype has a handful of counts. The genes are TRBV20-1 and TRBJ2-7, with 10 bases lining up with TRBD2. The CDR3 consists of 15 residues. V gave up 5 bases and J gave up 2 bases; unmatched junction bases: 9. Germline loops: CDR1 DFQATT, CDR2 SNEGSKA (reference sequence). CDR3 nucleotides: TGCAGTGCTCTCCGGAGCGGGAGGGGGGCCTACGAGCAGTACTTC. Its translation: CSALRSGRGAYEQYF.

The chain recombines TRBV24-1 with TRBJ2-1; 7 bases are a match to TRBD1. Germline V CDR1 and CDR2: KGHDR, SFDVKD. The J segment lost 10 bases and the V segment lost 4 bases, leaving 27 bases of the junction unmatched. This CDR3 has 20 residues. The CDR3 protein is CATSEDGSGDRVGWPHEQFF. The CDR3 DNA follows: TGTGCCACCAGTGAGGACGGGTCCGGGGACAGAGTGGGGTGGCCGCACGAGCAGTTCTTC.

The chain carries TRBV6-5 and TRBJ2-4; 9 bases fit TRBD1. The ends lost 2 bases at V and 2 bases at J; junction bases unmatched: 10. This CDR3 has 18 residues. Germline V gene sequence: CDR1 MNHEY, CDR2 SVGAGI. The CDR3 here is CASSYLYRDRDSKNIQYF. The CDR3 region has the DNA TGTGCCAGCAGTTACCTCTACCGGGACAGGGACTCCAAAAACATTCAGTACTTC.

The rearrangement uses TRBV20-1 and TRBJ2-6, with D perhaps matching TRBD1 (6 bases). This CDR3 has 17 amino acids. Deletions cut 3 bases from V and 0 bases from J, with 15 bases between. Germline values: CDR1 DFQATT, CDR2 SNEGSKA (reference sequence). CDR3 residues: CSASHRAPSSGANVLTF. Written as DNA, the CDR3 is TGCAGTGCTAGCCACAGGGCCCCTTCCTCTGGGGCCAACGTCCTGACTTTC.

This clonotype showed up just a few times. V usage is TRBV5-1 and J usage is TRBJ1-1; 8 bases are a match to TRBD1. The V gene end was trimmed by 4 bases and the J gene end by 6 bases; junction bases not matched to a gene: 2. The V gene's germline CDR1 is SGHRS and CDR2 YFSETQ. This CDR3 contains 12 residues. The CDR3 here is CASSPGGAEAFF. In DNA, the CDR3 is TGCGCCAGCAGCCCAGGGGGCGCTGAAGCTTTCTTT.